This TCR beta chain was sequenced during a study of shared clonotypes between healthy human individuals. This CDR3 comprises 16 residues. The V and J ends lost 1 base and 7 bases, in that order; junction bases with no gene match: 6. The germline V gene encodes CDR1 SEHNR and CDR2 FQNEAQ (reference sequence). Assay used: immunoSEQ multiplex PCR; TCRdb lists only in-frame clones, some missing. The sample has more than 550,000 clones, around 91% seen once. The sample consisted of memory CD8+ T cells from PBMCs. Subset denoted: CD45RO+ cells pooled with CCR7-negative TemRA cells. The receptor was derived from a man aged 18 to 30 in good health. Some clones in this sample may be carry-over from other donors' samples. This chain connects TRBV7-9 to TRBJ1-3; 11 bases fit TRBD1. The CDR3 DNA follows: TGTGCCAGCAGCTTAGGAGGACAGGGGGCAGTTAACACCATATATTTT. As protein: CASSLGGQGAVNTIYF.